The next 12 T cell receptor beta chains were all read from a single sample in a study of cytomegalovirus exposure and HLA in healthy donors. Here immunoSEQ multiplex PCR was the method, and the copy in TCRdb shows in-frame clones only, minus some. Of more than 250,000 clones in the sample, 86% are singletons; the top ten hold around 0.84%. Sequencing was carried out using PBMCs. The receptors were gathered from a woman in her late teens or twenties in good health and CMV-seronegative.

The CDR3 loop is CASSTGGMGNQPQHF. CDR3 coding DNA: TGTGCCAGCTCAACCGGGGGAATGGGCAATCAGCCCCAGCATTTT. The genes are TRBV18 and TRBJ1-5, with a weak D call TRBD1 (5 bases). Between the trimmed V and J ends, which lost 5 bases and 2 bases, there was a span of 13 bases. Per the germline V gene, CDR1 is KGHSH and CDR2 is LQKENI. CDR3 length: 15 amino acids.

DNA for the CDR3: TGTGCCACCAGCAGAAGCCGACAGGGTAAGCAGTTCTTC. The encoded protein is CATSRSRQGKQFF. This chain links TRBV15 with TRBJ2-1; TRBD1 agrees at 7 bases. Losses at the gene ends were 2 bases for V and 11 bases for J; bases not matched to a gene: 6. The CDR3 runs 13 residues. Germline loops: CDR1 LNHNV, CDR2 YYDKDF (reference sequence).

This chain links TRBV11-2 with TRBJ2-7; D remains ambiguous. V lost 1 base and J lost 6, with 13 bases in between. CDR3 length: 14 amino acids. Germline values: CDR1 SGHAT, CDR2 FQNNGV. CDR3 residues: CASSLAPGRSEQYF. As DNA, the CDR3 is TGTGCCAGCAGCTTAGCCCCCGGTCGGAGCGAGCAGTACTTC.

As concerns this clone: Other DNA sequences of this sample code for an identical CDR3. This chain links TRBV19 with TRBJ1-1; 9 bases are shared with TRBD1. Germline assignment: CDR1 LNHDA and CDR2 SQIVND (reference sequence). After removal of 6 bases from V and 5 bases from J, the junction contained 1 base not matched to a gene. This CDR3 comprises 12 residues. The CDR3 reads CASRTGGTEAFF. The DNA for the CDR3 is TGTGCCAGTAGGACAGGGGGTACTGAAGCTTTCTTT.

This clone has just a few counts. The chain combines TRBV19 with TRBJ1-1; D is ambiguous. With 1 base removed from V and 1 base from J, the gap between germline ends came to 10 bases. Looked up from germline, CDR1 is LNHDA and CDR2 is SQIVND (reference sequence). The CDR3 covers 15 residues. The CDR3 DNA reads TGTGCCAGTAGTATAGCGGCCAGAGGGAACACTGAAGCTTTCTTT. This codes for CASSIAARGNTEAFF.

V is TRBV19 and J is TRBJ2-3; 9 nucleotides line up with TRBD2. V was clipped by 1 base and J by 6 bases; unmatched bases: 8. Germline assignment: CDR1 LNHDA and CDR2 SQIVND (reference sequence). The CDR3 contains 16 residues. CDR3 nucleotide sequence: TGTGCCAGTAGTATAGGACTAGCGGTGAGGGGGGATACGCAGTATTTT. It specifies CASSIGLAVRGDTQYF.

This clone was seen once. The rearrangement links TRBV10-3 to TRBJ2-1, with D possibly being TRBD1 (5 bases). The CDR3 length is 13 residues. Trimming removed 10 bases at V and 5 bases at J, with 15 bases between. From germline, CDR1 is ENHRY and CDR2 SYGVKD. CDR3 DNA: TGTGCCACTCGACAGACCGGCGACAATGAGCAGTTCTTC. Translation gives CATRQTGDNEQFF.

The chain is built from TRBV28 and TRBJ2-7; 10 nucleotides agree with TRBD2. Germline V gene lookup returns CDR1 MDHEN and CDR2 SYDVKM. The CDR3 sequence is 15 residues long. The ends lost 6 bases at V and 2 bases at J; junction bases unmatched: 7. In nucleotides, the CDR3 is TGTGCCAGCAGCTCGGCTAGCGGGAGAACCTACGAGCAGTACTTC. This encodes CASSSASGRTYEQYF.

The chain uses TRBV7-8 and TRBJ2-7, with D possibly matching TRBD1 (5 bases). Germline V gene data show CDR1 as SGHVS and CDR2 as FQNEAQ. The V end was cut by 5 bases, the J end by 3 bases, with 26 bases between. This CDR3 is 18 amino acids long. CDR3 bases: TGTGCCAGCAGCCCAAGGGGTGTTCGGCAGTTGAACTTCTACGAGCAGTACTTC. This encodes CASSPRGVRQLNFYEQYF.

V gene TRBV29-1 combines with J gene TRBJ1-4, with unresolved D. V lost 4 bases, J lost 5 bases, and 8 bases lay in between. This CDR3 region has 12 residues. CDR1 is SQVTM, CDR2 ANQGSEA, per germline. This chain's CDR3 is CSVVGSNEKLFF. As DNA, the CDR3 is TGCAGCGTTGTCGGGTCAAATGAAAAACTGTTTTTT.

This rearrangement joins TRBV15 to TRBJ2-3; D is possibly TRBD2 (5 bases). Germline-derived CDR1 and CDR2 are LNHNV and YYDKDF (reference sequence). CDR3 length: 14 residues. Deletions cut 5 bases from V and 11 bases from J, with 20 bases between. This chain's CDR3 is CATSARGSGHRQYF. CDR3 DNA: TGTGCCACCAGCGCCCGAGGGTCCGGGCACCGGCAGTATTTT.

V usage is TRBV7-6 and J usage is TRBJ2-7, with 7 bases identical to TRBD2. CDR1 SGHVS and CDR2 FNYEAQ come from the germline V gene. Trimming removed 5 bases from V and 0 bases from J; junction bases left unmatched: 4. The CDR3 has 14 residues. The CDR3 here is CASSRGGLSYEQYF. CDR3 DNA sequence: TGTGCCAGCAGCAGGGGAGGGCTCTCCTACGAGCAGTACTTC.